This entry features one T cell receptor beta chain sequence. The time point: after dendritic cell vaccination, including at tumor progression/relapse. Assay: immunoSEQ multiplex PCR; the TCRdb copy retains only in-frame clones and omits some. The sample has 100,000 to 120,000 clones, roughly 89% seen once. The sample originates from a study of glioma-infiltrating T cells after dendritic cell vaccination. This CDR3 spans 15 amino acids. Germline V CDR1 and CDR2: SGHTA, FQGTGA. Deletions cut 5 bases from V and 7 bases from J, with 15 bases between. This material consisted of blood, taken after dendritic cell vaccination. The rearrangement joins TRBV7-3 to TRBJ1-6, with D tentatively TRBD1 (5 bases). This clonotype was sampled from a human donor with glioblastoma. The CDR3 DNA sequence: TGTGCCAGCAGCCCCGGGGGGGGTTGGAATTCACCCCTCCACTTT. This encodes CASSPGGGWNSPLHF.